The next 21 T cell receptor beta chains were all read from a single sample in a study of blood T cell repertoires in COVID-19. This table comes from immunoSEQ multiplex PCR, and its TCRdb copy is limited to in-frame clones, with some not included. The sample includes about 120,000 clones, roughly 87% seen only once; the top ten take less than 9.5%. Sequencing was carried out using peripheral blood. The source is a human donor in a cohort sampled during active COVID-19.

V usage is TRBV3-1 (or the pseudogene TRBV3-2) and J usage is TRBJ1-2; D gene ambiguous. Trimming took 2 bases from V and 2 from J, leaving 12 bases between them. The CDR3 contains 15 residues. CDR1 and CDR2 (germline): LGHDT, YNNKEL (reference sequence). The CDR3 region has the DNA TGTGCCAGCAGCCAAAGCCCGGGAGGGAACTATGGCTACACCTTC. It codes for CASSQSPGGNYGYTF.

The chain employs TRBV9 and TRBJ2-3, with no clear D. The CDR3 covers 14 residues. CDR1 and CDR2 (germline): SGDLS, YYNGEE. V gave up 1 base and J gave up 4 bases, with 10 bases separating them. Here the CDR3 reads CASSVSRSADTQYF. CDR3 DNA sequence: TGTGCCAGCAGCGTAAGCCGGAGTGCAGATACGCAGTATTTT. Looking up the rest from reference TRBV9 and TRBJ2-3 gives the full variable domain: DSGVTQTPKHLITATGQRVTLRCSPRSGDLSVYWYQQSLDQGLQFLIQYYNGEERAKGNILERFSAQQFPDLHSELNLSSLELGDSALYFCASSVSRSADTQYFGPGTRLTVL.

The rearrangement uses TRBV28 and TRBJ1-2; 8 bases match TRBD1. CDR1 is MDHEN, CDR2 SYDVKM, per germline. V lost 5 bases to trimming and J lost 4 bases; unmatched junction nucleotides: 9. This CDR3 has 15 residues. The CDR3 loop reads CASSPPGQVVYGYTF. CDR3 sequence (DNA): TGTGCCAGCAGTCCGCCGGGACAGGTAGTCTATGGCTACACCTTC.

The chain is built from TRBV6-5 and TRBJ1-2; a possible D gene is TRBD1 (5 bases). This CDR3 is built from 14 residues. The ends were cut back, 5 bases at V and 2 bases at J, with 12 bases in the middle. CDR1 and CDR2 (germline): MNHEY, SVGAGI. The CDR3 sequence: CASSPGGVNYGYTF. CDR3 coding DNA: TGTGCCAGCAGTCCCGGGGGGGTAAACTATGGCTACACCTTC.

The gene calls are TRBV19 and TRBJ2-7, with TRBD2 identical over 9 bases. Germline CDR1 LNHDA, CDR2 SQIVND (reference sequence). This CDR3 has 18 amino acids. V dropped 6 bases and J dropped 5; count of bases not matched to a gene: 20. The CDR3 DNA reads TGTGCCAGTAGGAGGAGGGGAGCTAGCGGGAAGAATACTCACGAGCAGTACTTC. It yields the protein CASRRRGASGKNTHEQYF.

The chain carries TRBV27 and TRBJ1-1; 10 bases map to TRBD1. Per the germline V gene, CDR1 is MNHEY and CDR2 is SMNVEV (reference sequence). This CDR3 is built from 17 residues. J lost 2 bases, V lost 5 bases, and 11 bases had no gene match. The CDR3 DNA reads TGTGCCAGCAGTACCCGGGACAGGGGCAAAATTAACACTGAAGCTTTCTTT. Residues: CASSTRDRGKINTEAFF.

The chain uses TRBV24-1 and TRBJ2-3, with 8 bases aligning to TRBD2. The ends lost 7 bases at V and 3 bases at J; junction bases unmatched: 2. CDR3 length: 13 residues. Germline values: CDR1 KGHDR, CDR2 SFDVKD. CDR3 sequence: CATRAGGTDTQYF. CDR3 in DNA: TGTGCCACCAGGGCGGGGGGAACAGATACGCAGTATTTT.

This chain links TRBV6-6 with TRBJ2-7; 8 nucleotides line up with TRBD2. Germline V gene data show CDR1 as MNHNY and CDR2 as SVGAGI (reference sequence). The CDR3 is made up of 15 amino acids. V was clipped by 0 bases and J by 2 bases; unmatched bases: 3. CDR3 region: CASSYSAGGTYEQYF. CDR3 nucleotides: TGTGCCAGCAGTTACTCCGCGGGGGGAACCTACGAGCAGTACTTC.

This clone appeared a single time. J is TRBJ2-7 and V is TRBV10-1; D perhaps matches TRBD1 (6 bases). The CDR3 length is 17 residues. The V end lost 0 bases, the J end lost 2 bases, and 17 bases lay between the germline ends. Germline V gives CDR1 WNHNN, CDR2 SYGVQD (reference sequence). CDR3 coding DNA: TGCGCCAGCAGTGAGTCTTACGAGGGGGAATATGCCTACGAGCAGTACTTC. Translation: CASSESYEGEYAYEQYF.

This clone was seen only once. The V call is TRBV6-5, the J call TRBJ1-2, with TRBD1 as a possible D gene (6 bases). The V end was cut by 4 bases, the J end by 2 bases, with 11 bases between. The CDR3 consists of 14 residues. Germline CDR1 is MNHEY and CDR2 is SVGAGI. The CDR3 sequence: CASSSIQGNYGYTF. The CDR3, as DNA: TGTGCCAGCAGTTCTATTCAGGGGAACTATGGCTACACCTTC.

CDR3 loop: CASSPLGASGETQYF. CDR3 nucleotide sequence: TGTGCCAGCAGCCCCCTTGGGGCGAGCGGGGAGACCCAGTACTTC. This chain connects TRBV14 to TRBJ2-5, with a weak D call TRBD2 (6 bases). Germline loops: CDR1 SGHDN, CDR2 FVKESK. The CDR3 is 15 residues long. Deletions cut 4 bases from V and 5 bases from J, with 17 bases between.

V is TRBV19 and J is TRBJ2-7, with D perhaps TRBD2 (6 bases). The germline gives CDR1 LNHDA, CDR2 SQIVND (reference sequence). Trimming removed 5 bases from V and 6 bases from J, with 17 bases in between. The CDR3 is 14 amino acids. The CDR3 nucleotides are TGTGCCAGTAGTGACGGCCCGGGGGTTGGCGAGCAGTACTTC. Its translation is CASSDGPGVGEQYF.

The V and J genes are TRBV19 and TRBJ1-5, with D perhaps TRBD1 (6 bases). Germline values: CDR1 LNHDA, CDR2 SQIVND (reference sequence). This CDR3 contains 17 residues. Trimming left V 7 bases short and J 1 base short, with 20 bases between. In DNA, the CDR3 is TGTGCCAGTACCTCAAGGGGGGAGGGTAGAAGCAATCAGCCCCAGCATTTT. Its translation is CASTSRGEGRSNQPQHF.

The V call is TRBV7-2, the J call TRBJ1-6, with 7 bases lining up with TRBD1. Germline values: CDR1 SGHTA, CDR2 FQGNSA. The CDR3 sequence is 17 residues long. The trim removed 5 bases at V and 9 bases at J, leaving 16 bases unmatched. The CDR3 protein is CASSPQPHRGVGSPLHF. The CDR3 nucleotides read TGTGCCAGCAGCCCCCAACCTCACAGGGGAGTCGGTTCACCCCTCCACTTT. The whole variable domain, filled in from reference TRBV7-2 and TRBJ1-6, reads GAGVSQSPSNKVTEKGKDVELRCDPISGHTALYWYRQSLGQGLEFLIYFQGNSAPDKSGLPSDRFSAERTGGSVSTLTIQRTQQEDSAVYLCASSPQPHRGVGSPLHFGNGTRLTVT.

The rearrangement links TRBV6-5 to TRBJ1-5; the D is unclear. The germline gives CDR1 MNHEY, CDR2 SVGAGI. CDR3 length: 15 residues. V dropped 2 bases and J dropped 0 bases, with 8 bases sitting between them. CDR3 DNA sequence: TGTGCCAGCAGTTACGGGCAGTATAGCAATCAGCCCCAGCATTTT. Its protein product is CASSYGQYSNQPQHF.

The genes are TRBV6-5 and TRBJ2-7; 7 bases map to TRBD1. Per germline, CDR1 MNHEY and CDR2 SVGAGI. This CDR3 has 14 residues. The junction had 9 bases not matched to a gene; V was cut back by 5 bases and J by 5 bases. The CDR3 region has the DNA TGTGCCAGCAGTCCGATGACAGGGAAGGACGAGCAGTACTTC. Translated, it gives CASSPMTGKDEQYF.

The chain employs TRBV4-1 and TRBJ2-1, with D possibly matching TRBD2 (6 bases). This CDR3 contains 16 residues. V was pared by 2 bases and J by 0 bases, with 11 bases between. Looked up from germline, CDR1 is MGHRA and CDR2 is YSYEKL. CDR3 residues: CASSQIGTRSYNEQFF. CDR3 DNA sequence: TGCGCCAGCAGCCAAATCGGGACTCGCTCCTACAATGAGCAGTTCTTC.

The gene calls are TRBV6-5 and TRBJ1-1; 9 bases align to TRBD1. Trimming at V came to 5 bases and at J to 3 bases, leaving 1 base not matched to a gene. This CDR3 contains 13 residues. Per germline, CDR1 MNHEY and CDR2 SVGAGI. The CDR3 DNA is TGTGCCAGCAGTAGGACAGGGGACACTGAAGCTTTCTTT. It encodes CASSRTGDTEAFF.

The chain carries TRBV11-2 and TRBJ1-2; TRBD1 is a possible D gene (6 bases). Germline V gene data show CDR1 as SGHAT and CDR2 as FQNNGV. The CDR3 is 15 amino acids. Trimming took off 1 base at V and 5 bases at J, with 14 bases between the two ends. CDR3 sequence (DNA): TGTGCCAGCAGCTTAGGACAGGCCCATCTATATGGCTACACCTTC. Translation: CASSLGQAHLYGYTF.

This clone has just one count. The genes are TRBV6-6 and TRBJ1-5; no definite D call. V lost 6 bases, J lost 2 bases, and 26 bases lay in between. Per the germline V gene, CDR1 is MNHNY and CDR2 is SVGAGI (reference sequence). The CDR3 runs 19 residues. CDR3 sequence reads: CASSRLPLQDRGGNQPQHF. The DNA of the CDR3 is TGTGCCAGCAGCCGACTACCTCTCCAGGATCGGGGAGGCAATCAGCCCCAGCATTTT.

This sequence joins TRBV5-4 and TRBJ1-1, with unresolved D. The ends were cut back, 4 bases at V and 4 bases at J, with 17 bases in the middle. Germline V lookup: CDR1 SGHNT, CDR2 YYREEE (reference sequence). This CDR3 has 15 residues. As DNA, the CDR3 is TGTGCCAGCAGCACGGAGGTCGGGGTTGGCACTGAAGCTTTCTTT. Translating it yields CASSTEVGVGTEAFF.